This T cell receptor beta chain comes out of a study of T cell responses to AZD1222 COVID-19 vaccine. V was cut by 3 bases and J by 4 bases, with 15 bases left in between. The CDR3 extends over 15 amino acids. The germline CDR1 and CDR2 sequences are MNHNS and SASEGT. Assay: immunoSEQ multiplex PCR; the TCRdb copy retains only in-frame clones and omits some. The sample carries about 100,000 clones, around 84% recorded once. The clonotype comes from an adult in good health. V is TRBV6-1 and J is TRBJ1-1; tentatively, D is TRBD1 (5 bases). The sample consisted of peripheral blood, taken on day 0 of AZD1222 vaccination. The CDR3 region has the DNA TGTGCCAGCAGTGATTATATGTTGGGGGGCACTGAAGCTTTCTTT. Protein product: CASSDYMLGGTEAFF.